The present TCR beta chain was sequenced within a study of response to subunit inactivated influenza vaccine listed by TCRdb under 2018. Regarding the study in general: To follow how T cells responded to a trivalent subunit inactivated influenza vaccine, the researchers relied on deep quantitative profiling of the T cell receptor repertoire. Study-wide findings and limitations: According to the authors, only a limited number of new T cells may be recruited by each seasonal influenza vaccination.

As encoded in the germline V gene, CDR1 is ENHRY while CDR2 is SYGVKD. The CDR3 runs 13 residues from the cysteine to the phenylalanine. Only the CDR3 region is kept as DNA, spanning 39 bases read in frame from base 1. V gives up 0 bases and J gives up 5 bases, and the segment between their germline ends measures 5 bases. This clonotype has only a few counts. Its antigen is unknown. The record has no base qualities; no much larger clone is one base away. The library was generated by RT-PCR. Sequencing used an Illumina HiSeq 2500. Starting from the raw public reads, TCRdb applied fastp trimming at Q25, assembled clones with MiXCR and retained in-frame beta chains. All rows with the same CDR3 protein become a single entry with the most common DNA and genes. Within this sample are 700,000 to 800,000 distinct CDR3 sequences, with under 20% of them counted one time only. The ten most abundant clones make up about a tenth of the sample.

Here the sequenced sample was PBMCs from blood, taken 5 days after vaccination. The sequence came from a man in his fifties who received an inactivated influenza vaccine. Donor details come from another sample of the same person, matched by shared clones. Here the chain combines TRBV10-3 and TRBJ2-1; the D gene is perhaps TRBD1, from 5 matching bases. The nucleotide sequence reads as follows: TGTGCCATCAGTGAGTCAGGGGACAATGAGCAGTTCTTC. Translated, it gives CAISESGDNEQFF.